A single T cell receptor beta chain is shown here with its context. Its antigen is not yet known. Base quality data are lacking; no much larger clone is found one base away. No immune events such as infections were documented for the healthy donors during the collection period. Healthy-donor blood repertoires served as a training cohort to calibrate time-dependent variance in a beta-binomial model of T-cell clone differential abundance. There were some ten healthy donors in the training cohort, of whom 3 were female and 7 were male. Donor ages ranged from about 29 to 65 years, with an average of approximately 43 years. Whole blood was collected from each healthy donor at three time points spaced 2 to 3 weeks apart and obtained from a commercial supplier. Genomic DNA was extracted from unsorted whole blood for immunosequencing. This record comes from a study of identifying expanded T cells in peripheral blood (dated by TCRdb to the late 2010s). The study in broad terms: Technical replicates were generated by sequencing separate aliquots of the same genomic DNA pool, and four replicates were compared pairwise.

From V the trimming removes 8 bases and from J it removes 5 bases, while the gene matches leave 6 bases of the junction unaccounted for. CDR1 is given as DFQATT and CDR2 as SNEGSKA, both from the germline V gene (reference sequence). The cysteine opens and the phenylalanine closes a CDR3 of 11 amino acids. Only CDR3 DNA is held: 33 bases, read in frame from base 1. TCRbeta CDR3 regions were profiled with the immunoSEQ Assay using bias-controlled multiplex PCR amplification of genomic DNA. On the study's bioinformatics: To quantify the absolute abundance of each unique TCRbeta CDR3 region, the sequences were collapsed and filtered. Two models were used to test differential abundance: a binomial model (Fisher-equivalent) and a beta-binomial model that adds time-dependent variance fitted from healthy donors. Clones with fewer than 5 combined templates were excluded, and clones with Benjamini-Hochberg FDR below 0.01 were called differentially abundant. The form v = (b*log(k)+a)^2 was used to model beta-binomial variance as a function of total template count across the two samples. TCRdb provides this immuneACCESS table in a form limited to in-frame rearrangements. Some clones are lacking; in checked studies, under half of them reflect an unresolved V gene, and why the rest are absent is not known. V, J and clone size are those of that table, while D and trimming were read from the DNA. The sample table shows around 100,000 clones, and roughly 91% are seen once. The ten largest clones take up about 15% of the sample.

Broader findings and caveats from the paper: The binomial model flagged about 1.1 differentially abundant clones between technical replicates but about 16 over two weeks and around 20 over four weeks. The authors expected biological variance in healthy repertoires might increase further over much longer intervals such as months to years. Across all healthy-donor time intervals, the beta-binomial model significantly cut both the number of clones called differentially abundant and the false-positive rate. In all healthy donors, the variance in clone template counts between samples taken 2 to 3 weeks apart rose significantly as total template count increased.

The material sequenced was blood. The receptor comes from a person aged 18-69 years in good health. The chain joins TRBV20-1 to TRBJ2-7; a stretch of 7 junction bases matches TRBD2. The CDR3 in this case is CSWEGYDEQYF. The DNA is TGCAGTTGGGAGGGGTACGACGAGCAGTACTTC.